The 12 T cell receptor beta chains presented below share a single source sample, sequenced in a study of blood T cell repertoires in COVID-19 (dated by TCRdb to about 2020). Libraries were made using the immunoSEQ multiplex PCR assay. The table was pulled from immuneACCESS by TCRdb, which kept in-frame rearrangements only. Such tables lose some clones; where checked, under half of the loss comes from unresolved V genes, and the rest has no known cause. The sample has 350,000 to 450,000 clones on record, roughly 90% of them singletons. Less than 2% of the sample is taken by the ten largest. Sample: PBMCs or T cells enriched from blood (not recorded which). All receptors derive from a young woman who had recovered from COVID-19.

The chain is built from TRBV5-1 and TRBJ2-5; TRBD2 matches at 9 bases. V dropped 0 bases and J dropped 1; count of bases not matched to a gene: 4. This CDR3 is built from 16 residues. The germline V gene has CDR1 SGHRS and CDR2 YFSETQ. The CDR3 sequence is CASSLDPTSGQETQYF. DNA for the CDR3: TGCGCCAGCAGCTTGGATCCGACTAGCGGCCAAGAGACCCAGTACTTC.

The chain is built from TRBV24-1 and TRBJ1-1; possibly TRBD1 for D (5 bases). The germline V gene has CDR1 KGHDR and CDR2 SFDVKD. V was trimmed by 3 bases and J by 3 bases, leaving 7 bases between them. This CDR3 spans 13 amino acids. CDR3 sequence (DNA): TGTGCCACCAGTGATGACAGATACACTGAAGCTTTCTTT. As protein: CATSDDRYTEAFF.

The chain carries TRBV5-1 and TRBJ1-1; D is ambiguous. The CDR3 extends over 12 amino acids. Germline V gene lookup returns CDR1 SGHRS and CDR2 YFSETQ. The V end lost 4 bases, the J end lost 4 bases, and 8 bases lay between the germline ends. CDR3 residues: CASSNPGTEAFF. CDR3 nucleotide sequence: TGCGCCAGCAGCAACCCAGGCACTGAAGCTTTCTTT.

This clone appeared once. The gene calls are TRBV5-4 and TRBJ2-7; 9 positions agree with TRBD1. This CDR3 has 14 residues. V lost 4 bases and J lost 2; bases outside the gene matches: 4. In germline, CDR1 is SGHNT, CDR2 YYREEE (reference sequence). The CDR3 DNA reads as TGTGCCAGCAGCCGGGACAGGGTAGCCTACGAGCAGTACTTC. This gives the protein CASSRDRVAYEQYF.

The chain links TRBV29-1 to TRBJ1-2, with 7 bases lining up with TRBD1. Trimming took 4 bases from V and 0 from J; bases not matched to a gene: 11. CDR1 and CDR2 from the germline V gene are SQVTM and ANQGSEA. CDR3 size: 16 residues. CDR3 nucleotides: TGCAGCGTTGGCCAGGGGACAGCAATGTCTAACTATGGCTACACCTTC. The encoded protein is CSVGQGTAMSNYGYTF.

CDR3 DNA: TGTGCCAGCAGTTTACTTGGGGCAGTCACAGATACGCAGTATTTT. Translation gives CASSLLGAVTDTQYF. The rearrangement joins TRBV28 to TRBJ2-3, with a possible D match to TRBD1 (5 bases). This CDR3 is built from 15 residues. The ends were cut back, 2 bases at V and 2 bases at J, with 11 bases in the middle. Germline loops: CDR1 MDHEN, CDR2 SYDVKM.

This clone has just one count. The chain employs TRBV7-9 and TRBJ1-6; tentative D call: TRBD1 (5 bases). The CDR3 is 14 residues long. With 2 bases removed from V and 7 bases from J, the gap between germline ends came to 9 bases. Germline lookup yields CDR1 SEHNR and CDR2 FQNEAQ (reference sequence). Written as DNA, the CDR3 is TGTGCCAGCAGCTTATTACAGGAGAATTCACCCCTCCACTTT. Translated: CASSLLQENSPLHF.

This clone came up a few times. The chain links TRBV9 to TRBJ2-7; tentative D call: TRBD2 (6 bases). V was pared by 0 bases and J by 2 bases, with 9 bases between. The CDR3 length is 14 residues. The V gene's germline CDR1 is SGDLS and CDR2 YYNGEE. CDR3 in DNA: TGTGCCAGCAGCGTAGGCCCGGGGGCCTACGAGCAGTACTTC. As protein: CASSVGPGAYEQYF.

The chain joins TRBV15 to TRBJ2-4; the match to TRBD1 covers 9 bases. J lost 8 bases, V lost 5 bases, and 16 bases had no gene match. Germline CDR1 and CDR2: LNHNV and YYDKDF (reference sequence). CDR3 size: 17 residues. The CDR3 loop is CATSSRKAGTGLDIQYF. In DNA form, the CDR3 reads TGTGCCACCAGCTCACGCAAAGCCGGGACAGGGTTGGACATTCAGTACTTC.

This chain connects TRBV24-1 to TRBJ2-3; a weak D match, TRBD2 (5 bases). The CDR3 spans 16 residues. Trimming took 4 bases from V and 1 from J, leaving 14 bases between them. Germline CDR1 KGHDR, CDR2 SFDVKD. This CDR3 is CATSDGGGEGTDTQYF. The CDR3, as DNA: TGTGCCACCAGTGACGGAGGAGGTGAGGGCACAGATACGCAGTATTTT.

The chain joins TRBV20-1 to TRBJ1-4; 8 positions match TRBD1. The V segment lost 3 bases and the J segment 8 bases; nucleotides outside the gene matches: 11. CDR3 size: 15 residues. Per the germline V gene, CDR1 is DFQATT and CDR2 is SNEGSKA (reference sequence). The CDR3 nucleotides read TGCAGTGCTAGTATAGCCAGGGGGCTATCCGAAAAACTGTTTTTT. It yields the protein CSASIARGLSEKLFF.

The chain employs TRBV18 and TRBJ1-5; maybe TRBD1 (6 bases). The germline V and J ends were trimmed by 2 bases and 2 bases, with 16 bases remaining between them. Germline values: CDR1 KGHSH, CDR2 LQKENI. This CDR3 region has 17 residues. CDR3 protein: CASSPELQGNGNQPQHF. The CDR3 bases are TGTGCCAGCTCACCAGAACTTCAGGGGAACGGCAATCAGCCCCAGCATTTT. The whole variable domain, remainder taken from reference TRBV18 and TRBJ1-5, is NAGVMQNPRHLVRRRGQEARLRCSPMKGHSHVYWYRQLPEEGLKFMVYLQKENIIDESGMPKERFSAEFPKEGPSILRIQQVVRGDSAAYFCASSPELQGNGNQPQHFGDGTRLSIL.